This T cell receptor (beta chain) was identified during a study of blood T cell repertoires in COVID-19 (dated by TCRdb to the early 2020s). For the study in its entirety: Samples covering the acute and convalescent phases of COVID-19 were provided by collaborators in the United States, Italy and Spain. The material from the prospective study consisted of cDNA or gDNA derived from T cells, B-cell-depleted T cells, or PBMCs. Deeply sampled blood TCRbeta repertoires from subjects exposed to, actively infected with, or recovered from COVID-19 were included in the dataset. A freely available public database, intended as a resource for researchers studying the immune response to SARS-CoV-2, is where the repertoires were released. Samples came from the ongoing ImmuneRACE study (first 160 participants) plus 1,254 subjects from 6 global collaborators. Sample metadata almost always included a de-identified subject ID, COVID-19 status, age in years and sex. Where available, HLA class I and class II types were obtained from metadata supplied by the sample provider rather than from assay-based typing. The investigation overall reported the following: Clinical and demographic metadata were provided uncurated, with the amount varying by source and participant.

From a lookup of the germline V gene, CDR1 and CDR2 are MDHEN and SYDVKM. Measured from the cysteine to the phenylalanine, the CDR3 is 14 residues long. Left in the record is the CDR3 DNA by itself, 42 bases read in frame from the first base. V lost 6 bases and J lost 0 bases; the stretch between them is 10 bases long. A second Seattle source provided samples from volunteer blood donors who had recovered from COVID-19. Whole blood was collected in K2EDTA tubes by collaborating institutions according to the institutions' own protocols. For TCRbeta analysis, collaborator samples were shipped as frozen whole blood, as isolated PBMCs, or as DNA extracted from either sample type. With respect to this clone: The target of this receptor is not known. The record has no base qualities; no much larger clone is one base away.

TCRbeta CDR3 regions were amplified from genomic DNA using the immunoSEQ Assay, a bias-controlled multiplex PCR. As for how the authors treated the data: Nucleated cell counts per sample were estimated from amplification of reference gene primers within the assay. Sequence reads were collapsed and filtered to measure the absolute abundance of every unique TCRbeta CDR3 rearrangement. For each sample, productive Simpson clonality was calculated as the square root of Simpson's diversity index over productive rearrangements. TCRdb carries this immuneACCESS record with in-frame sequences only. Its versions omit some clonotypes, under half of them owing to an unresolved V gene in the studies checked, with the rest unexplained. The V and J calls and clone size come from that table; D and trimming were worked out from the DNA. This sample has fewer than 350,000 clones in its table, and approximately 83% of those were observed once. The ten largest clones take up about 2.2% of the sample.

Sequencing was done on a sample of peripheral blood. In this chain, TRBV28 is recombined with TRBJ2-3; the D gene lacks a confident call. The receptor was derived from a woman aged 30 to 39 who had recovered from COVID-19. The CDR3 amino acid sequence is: CASSPRVSTDTQYF. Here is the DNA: TGTGCCAGCAGCCCACGAGTTAGCACAGATACGCAGTATTTT.